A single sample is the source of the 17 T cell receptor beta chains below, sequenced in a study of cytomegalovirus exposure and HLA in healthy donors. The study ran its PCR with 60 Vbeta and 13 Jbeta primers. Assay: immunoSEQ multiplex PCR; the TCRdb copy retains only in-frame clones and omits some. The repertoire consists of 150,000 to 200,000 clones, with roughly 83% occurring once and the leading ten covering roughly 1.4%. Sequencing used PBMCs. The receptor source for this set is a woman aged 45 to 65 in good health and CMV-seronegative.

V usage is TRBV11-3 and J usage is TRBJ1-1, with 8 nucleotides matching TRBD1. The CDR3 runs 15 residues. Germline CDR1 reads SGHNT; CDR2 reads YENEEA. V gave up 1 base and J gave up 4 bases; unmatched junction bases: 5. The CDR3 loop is CASSLGTGGSTEAFF. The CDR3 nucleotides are TGTGCCAGCAGCTTAGGTACAGGGGGATCCACTGAAGCTTTCTTT.

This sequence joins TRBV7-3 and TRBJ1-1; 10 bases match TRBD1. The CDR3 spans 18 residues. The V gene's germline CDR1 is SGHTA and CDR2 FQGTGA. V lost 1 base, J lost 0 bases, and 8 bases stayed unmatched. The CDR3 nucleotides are TGTGCCAGCAGCTTAAGAGCCGGGACAGGGGAACTGAACACTGAAGCTTTCTTT. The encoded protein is CASSLRAGTGELNTEAFF.

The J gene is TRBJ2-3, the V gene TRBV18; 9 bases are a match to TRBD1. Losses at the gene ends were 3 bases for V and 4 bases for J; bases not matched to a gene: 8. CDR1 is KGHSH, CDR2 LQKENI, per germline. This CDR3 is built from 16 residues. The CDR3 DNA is TGTGCCAGCTCACCTCGCACAGGGGGCGCGGCAGATACGCAGTATTTT. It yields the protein CASSPRTGGAADTQYF.

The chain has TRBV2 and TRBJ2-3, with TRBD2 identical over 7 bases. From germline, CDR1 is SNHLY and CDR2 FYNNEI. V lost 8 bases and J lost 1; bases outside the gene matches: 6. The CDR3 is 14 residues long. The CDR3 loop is CASVEGRGTDTQYF. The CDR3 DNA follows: TGTGCCAGCGTGGAGGGGAGGGGCACAGATACGCAGTATTTT.

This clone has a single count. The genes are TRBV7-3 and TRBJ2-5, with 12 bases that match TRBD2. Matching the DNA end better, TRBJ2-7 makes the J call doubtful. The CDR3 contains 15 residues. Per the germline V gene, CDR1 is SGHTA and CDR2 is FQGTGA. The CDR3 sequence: CASSSLAGGPYEQYF. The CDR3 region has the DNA TGTGCCAGCAGCTCTCTAGCGGGGGGGCCGTACGAGCAGTACTTC.

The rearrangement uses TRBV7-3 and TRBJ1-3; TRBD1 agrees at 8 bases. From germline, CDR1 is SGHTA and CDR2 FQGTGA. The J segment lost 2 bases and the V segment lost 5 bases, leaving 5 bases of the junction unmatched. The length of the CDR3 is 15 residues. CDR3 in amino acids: CASSRQGSAGNTIYF. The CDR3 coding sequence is TGTGCCAGCAGCCGACAGGGGAGCGCTGGAAACACCATATATTTT.

This CDR3 reads CAWSSTRTSETGETQYF. The CDR3, as DNA: TGTGCCTGGAGTTCTACCCGGACTAGCGAGACGGGGGAGACCCAGTACTTC. The chain combines TRBV30 with TRBJ2-5; 9 bases align to TRBD2. Germline lookup yields CDR1 GTSNPN and CDR2 SVGIG (reference sequence). CDR3 size: 17 residues. The ends lost 2 bases at V and 5 bases at J; junction bases unmatched: 15.

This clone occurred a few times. The CDR3 protein is CASSSSGSLSGEQYF. Written as DNA, the CDR3 is TGTGCCAGCAGTTCCAGCGGGAGCCTTTCCGGCGAGCAGTACTTC. This chain joins TRBV6-5 and TRBJ2-7, with 8 bases that match TRBD2. CDR1 is MNHEY and CDR2 is SVGAGI in the germline V gene. Trimming removed 4 bases from V and 6 bases from J; junction bases left unmatched: 11. The CDR3 contains 15 residues.

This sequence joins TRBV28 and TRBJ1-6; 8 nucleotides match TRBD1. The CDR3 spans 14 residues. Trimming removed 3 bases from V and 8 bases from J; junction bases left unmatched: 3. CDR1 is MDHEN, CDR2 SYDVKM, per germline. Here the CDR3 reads CASSFPGGHSPLHF. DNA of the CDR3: TGTGCCAGCAGTTTCCCAGGGGGCCATTCACCCCTCCACTTT.

CDR3: CASSFTTGVTQETQYF. The CDR3 DNA reads as TGTGCCAGCAGCTTCACGACAGGGGTTACACAAGAGACCCAGTACTTC. V is TRBV11-2 and J is TRBJ2-5; 8 bases fit TRBD1. The germline gives CDR1 SGHAT, CDR2 FQNNGV. The CDR3 sequence is 16 residues long. The trim removed 3 bases at V and 2 bases at J, leaving 8 bases unmatched.

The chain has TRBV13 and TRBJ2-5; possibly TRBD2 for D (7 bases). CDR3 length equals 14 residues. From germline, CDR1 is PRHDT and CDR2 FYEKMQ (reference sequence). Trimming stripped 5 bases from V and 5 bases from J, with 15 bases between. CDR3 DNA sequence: TGTGCCAGCAGCCCCGGGGGGCTAGGTGAGACCCAGTACTTC. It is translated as CASSPGGLGETQYF.

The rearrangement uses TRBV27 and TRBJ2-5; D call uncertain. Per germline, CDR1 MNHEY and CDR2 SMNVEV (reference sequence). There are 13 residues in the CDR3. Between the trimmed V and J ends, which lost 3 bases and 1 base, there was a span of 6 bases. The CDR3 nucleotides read TGTGCCAGCAGTTTCCTATCCCAAGAGACCCAGTACTTC. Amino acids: CASSFLSQETQYF.

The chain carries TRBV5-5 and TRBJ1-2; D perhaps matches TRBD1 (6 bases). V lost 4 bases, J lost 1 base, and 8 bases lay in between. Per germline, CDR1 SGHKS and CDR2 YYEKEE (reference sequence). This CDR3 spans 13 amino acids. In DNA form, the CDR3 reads TGTGCCAGCAGCGAGGGGGTTAACTATGGCTACACCTTC. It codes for CASSEGVNYGYTF.

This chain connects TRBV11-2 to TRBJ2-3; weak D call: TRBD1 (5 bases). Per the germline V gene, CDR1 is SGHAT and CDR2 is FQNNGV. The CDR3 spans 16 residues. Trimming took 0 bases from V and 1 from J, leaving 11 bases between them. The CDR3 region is CASSLDQGRGTDTQYF. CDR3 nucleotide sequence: TGTGCCAGCAGCTTAGATCAGGGAAGGGGCACAGATACGCAGTATTTT.

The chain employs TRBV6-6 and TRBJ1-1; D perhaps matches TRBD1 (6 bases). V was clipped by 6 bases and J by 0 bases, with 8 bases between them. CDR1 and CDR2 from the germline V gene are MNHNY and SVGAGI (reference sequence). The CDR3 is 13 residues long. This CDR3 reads CASRDRLNTEAFF. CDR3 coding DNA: TGTGCCAGCAGGGACAGACTGAACACTGAAGCTTTCTTT.

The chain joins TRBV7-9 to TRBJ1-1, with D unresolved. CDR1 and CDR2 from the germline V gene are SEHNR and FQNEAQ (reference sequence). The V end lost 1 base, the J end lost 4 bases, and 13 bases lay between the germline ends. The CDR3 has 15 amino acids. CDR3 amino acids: CASSLGSLVFTEAFF. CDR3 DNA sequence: TGTGCCAGCAGCTTAGGGAGTCTAGTCTTCACTGAAGCTTTCTTT.

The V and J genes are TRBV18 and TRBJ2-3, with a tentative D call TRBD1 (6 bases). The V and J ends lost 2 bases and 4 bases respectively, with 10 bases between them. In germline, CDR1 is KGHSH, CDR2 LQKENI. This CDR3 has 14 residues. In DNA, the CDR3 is TGTGCCAGCTCACCAACAGGGACGGCAGATACGCAGTATTTT. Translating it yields CASSPTGTADTQYF.